The 31 T cell receptor beta chains below were found in one sample sequenced in a study of beta chain features in type 1 diabetes. Study observations and caveats: Type 1 diabetes patients had TCRB CDR3s that were shorter (moderately but significantly so) in all four CD4+ subsets.

Their antigens remain unidentified. What was sequenced were expressed TCRB transcripts, since all of the isolated RNA had been reverse transcribed. TCRdb keeps only in-frame clones here, not all; method: immunoSEQ multiplex PCR. The sample has hundreds of thousands of clones; around an eighth are singletons. What was sequenced was naive CD4+ T cells from blood. Receptors originate from a man between 18 and 29 years old with type 1 diabetes.

This clone was observed a handful of times. The genes are TRBV25-1 and TRBJ2-1; TRBD2 matches 9 bases. The CDR3 loop spans 16 amino acids. With V trimmed by 2 bases and J by 9 bases, 11 bases remained unmatched. Germline CDR1 and CDR2: MGHDK and SYGVNS. In DNA form, the CDR3 reads TGTGCCAGCAGTGAACCTCCGGGACTAGCTATGGGTGAGCAGTTCTTC. Its translation: CASSEPPGLAMGEQFF.

This clone was observed a few times. The V gene is TRBV19, the J gene TRBJ1-2; no firm D call. This CDR3 contains 14 residues. V was pared by 4 bases and J by 0 bases, with 9 bases between. The germline gives CDR1 LNHDA, CDR2 SQIVND (reference sequence). For the CDR3, the DNA is TGTGCCAGTAGTAGGACGGATACTAACTATGGCTACACCTTC. Translating it yields CASSRTDTNYGYTF. Using reference TRBV19 and TRBJ1-2 for the parts outside the CDR3, the full variable domain is DGGITQSPKYLFRKEGQNVTLSCEQNLNHDAMYWYRQDPGQGLRLIYYSQIVNDFQKGDIAEGYSVSREKKESFPLTVTSAQKNPTAFYLCASSRTDTNYGYTFGSGTRLTVV.

This clone was counted between two and nine times. J is TRBJ2-4 and V is TRBV4-2, with D possibly being TRBD1 (5 bases). The V gene lost 5 bases and the J gene lost 2 bases, with 13 bases spanning the gap. The CDR3 spans 15 residues. Germline assignment: CDR1 LGHNA and CDR2 YNFKEQ. CDR3 in DNA: TGTGCCAGCAGCGCCTTGACAGAACCCAAAAACATTCAGTACTTC. It codes for CASSALTEPKNIQYF.

This clone was counted a few times. The rearrangement links TRBV5-6 to TRBJ1-6; D gene uncertain. There are 14 residues in the CDR3. V lost 4 bases to trimming and J lost 7 bases, with 12 bases between them. Germline CDR1 reads SGHDT; CDR2 reads YYEEEE. CDR3 loop: CASSRTVGNSPLHF. CDR3 bases: TGTGCCAGCAGCCGGACGGTGGGAAATTCACCCCTCCACTTT.

The V and J genes are TRBV5-4 and TRBJ1-1, with D unresolved. The V gene's germline CDR1 is SGHNT and CDR2 YYREEE (reference sequence). The CDR3 covers 16 residues. V was clipped by 0 bases and J by 3 bases, with 15 bases between them. The CDR3 coding sequence is TGTGCCAGCAGCTTGGAGCCGGGGAGGACGCACACTGAAGCTTTCTTT. Its translation: CASSLEPGRTHTEAFF. Together with reference TRBV5-4 and TRBJ1-1, the CDR3 gives the full variable domain: ETGVTQSPTHLIKTRGQQVTLRCSSQSGHNTVSWYQQALGQGPQFIFQYYREEENGRGNFPPRFSGLQFPNYSSELNVNALELDDSALYLCASSLEPGRTHTEAFFGQGTRLTVV.

The chain combines TRBV15 with TRBJ2-1; 12 positions match TRBD2. CDR3 length: 16 amino acids. V was pared by 5 bases and J by 4 bases, with 6 bases of the junction left unmatched. Germline CDR1 and CDR2: LNHNV and YYDKDF (reference sequence). The CDR3 sequence is CATSPRLAGEYNEQFF. The CDR3 DNA reads as TGTGCCACCAGCCCCCGACTAGCGGGGGAGTACAATGAGCAGTTCTTC. Full variable domain (missing parts from reference TRBV15 and TRBJ2-1): DAMVIQNPRYQVTQFGKPVTLSCSQTLNHNVMYWYQQKSSQAPKLLFHYYDKDFNNEADTPDNFQSRRPNTSFCFLDIRSPGLGDTAMYLCATSPRLAGEYNEQFFGPGTRLTVL.

In its sample, this clone was seen a few times. This chain links TRBV5-1 with TRBJ1-1, with a possible D match to TRBD1 (5 bases). V was pared by 3 bases and J by 3 bases, with 12 bases between. The CDR3 extends over 14 amino acids. Germline CDR1 SGHRS, CDR2 YFSETQ. The CDR3 coding sequence is TGCGCCAGCAGCTGGGCCGGGGCCGACACTGAAGCTTTCTTT. Translated, it gives CASSWAGADTEAFF.

The rearrangement uses TRBV9 and TRBJ1-6; D might be TRBD1 (6 bases). This CDR3 comprises 14 residues. V lost 3 bases to trimming and J lost 9 bases, with 13 bases between them. Germline lookup yields CDR1 SGDLS and CDR2 YYNGEE. The CDR3 DNA is TGTGCCAGCAGCGAGGGGGTCGCGGGTTCACCCCTCCACTTT. It specifies CASSEGVAGSPLHF.

This clone was observed a few times. This same CDR3 is encoded by further DNA sequences in the sample. The chain joins TRBV7-9 to TRBJ2-7, with D possibly matching TRBD1 (6 bases). Germline assignment: CDR1 SEHNR and CDR2 FQNEAQ (reference sequence). The V gene lost 4 bases and the J gene lost 4 bases, with 11 bases spanning the gap. This CDR3 region has 13 residues. In nucleotides, the CDR3 is TGTGCCAGCAGCTCCGGGACACCTTACGAGCAGTACTTC. Encoded protein: CASSSGTPYEQYF.

V is TRBV28 and J is TRBJ1-4; D is possibly TRBD1 (6 bases). Deletions cut 5 bases from V and 4 bases from J, with 11 bases between. The CDR3 has 14 amino acids. Germline assignment: CDR1 MDHEN and CDR2 SYDVKM. CDR3 region: CASSGEGGNEKLFF. As DNA, the CDR3 is TGTGCCAGCAGTGGTGAAGGGGGTAATGAAAAACTGTTTTTT.

This rearrangement joins TRBV6-1 to TRBJ1-5; D unclear. The CDR3 is made up of 12 amino acids. Trimming stripped 5 bases from V and 11 bases from J, with 13 bases between. Germline V gives CDR1 MNHNS, CDR2 SASEGT. The chain's CDR3 is CASSLRAGAQHF. CDR3 nucleotides: TGTGCCAGCAGTCTGCGCGCCGGGGCCCAGCATTTT.

The chain couples TRBV7-9 to TRBJ1-1, with 7 nucleotides matching TRBD1. The CDR3 contains 13 residues. Germline CDR1 and CDR2: SEHNR and FQNEAQ (reference sequence). The trim removed 4 bases at V and 4 bases at J, leaving 3 bases unmatched. This chain's CDR3 is CASSSRGITEAFF. The CDR3 DNA sequence: TGTGCCAGCAGCTCCAGGGGGATCACTGAAGCTTTCTTT.

This clone was recorded a few times. The chain joins TRBV7-9 to TRBJ1-2; D remains unclear. CDR1 is SEHNR and CDR2 is FQNEAQ in the germline V gene (reference sequence). Deletions cut 5 bases from V and 6 bases from J, with 10 bases between. This CDR3 comprises 12 residues. CDR3 protein: CASSRPRDGYTF. The CDR3 bases are TGTGCCAGCAGCCGCCCTAGGGATGGCTACACCTTC.

The chain links TRBV5-1 to TRBJ2-7; TRBD1 matches 9 bases. Germline CDR1 is SGHRS and CDR2 is YFSETQ. There are 16 residues in the CDR3. Losses at the gene ends were 4 bases for V and 2 bases for J; bases not matched to a gene: 10. CDR3 bases: TGCGCCAGCAGCCACGCCAGGGACAGGGCAACCTACGAGCAGTACTTC. Protein product: CASSHARDRATYEQYF.

This clone was counted only a few times. The CDR3 DNA reads TGTGCCAGCAGCCCCCAGGGGGACTATGGCTACACCTTC. This translates into CASSPQGDYGYTF. The chain carries TRBV6-1 and TRBJ1-2; 7 bases are shared with TRBD1. The germline V gene encodes CDR1 MNHNS and CDR2 SASEGT. Trimming cost V 6 bases and J 3 bases; bases outside gene matches: 4. CDR3 size: 13 residues.

The sample holds a few counts of this clone. J is TRBJ1-2 and V is TRBV30; D possibly corresponds to TRBD1 (6 bases). Looked up from germline, CDR1 is GTSNPN and CDR2 is SVGIG (reference sequence). V was cut by 2 bases and J by 8 bases, with 15 bases left in between. The CDR3 spans 13 residues. The CDR3 region has the DNA TGTGCCTGGAGTATTGGACAGCCCTCCGGCTACACCTTC. It translates to CAWSIGQPSGYTF.

As regards this clone: Other DNA sequences of this sample code for an identical CDR3. J is TRBJ1-1 and V is TRBV6-6, with D uncertain. Germline V gene lookup returns CDR1 MNHNY and CDR2 SVGAGI (reference sequence). This CDR3 spans 11 amino acids. Between the trimmed V and J ends, which lost 2 bases and 6 bases, there was a span of 4 bases. The CDR3 is CASSYQAEAFF. The DNA for the CDR3 is TGTGCCAGCAGTTACCAAGCTGAAGCTTTCTTT.

In this sample, this clone turned up a few times. As DNA, the CDR3 is TGTGCCTGGAGAGGAAAGACAGGGCCTGAAGCTTTCTTT. Amino acid sequence: CAWRGKTGPEAFF. J is TRBJ1-1 and V is TRBV30; 7 positions agree with TRBD1. Germline CDR1 is GTSNPN and CDR2 is SVGIG (reference sequence). This CDR3 has 13 amino acids. J gave up 6 bases and V 3 bases, and 7 bases lay outside the gene matches.

The chain joins TRBV10-3 to TRBJ1-5; 12 bases fit TRBD1. CDR1 and CDR2 (germline): ENHRY, SYGVKD. This CDR3 is 16 amino acids long. Losses at the gene ends were 3 bases for V and 6 bases for J; bases not matched to a gene: 6. The CDR3 loop reads CAISDGTGGSGQPQHF. CDR3 in DNA: TGTGCCATCAGTGACGGGACAGGGGGCTCTGGTCAGCCCCAGCATTTT.

This clone was seen a handful of times. The chain links TRBV29-1 to TRBJ2-7, with 9 bases aligning to TRBD1. Trimming cost V 7 bases and J 2 bases; bases outside gene matches: 3. The CDR3 is 12 amino acids. CDR1 and CDR2 from the germline V gene are SQVTM and ANQGSEA. DNA of the CDR3: TGCAGCGCGGGACAGGGCACCTACGAGCAGTACTTC. Its translation is CSAGQGTYEQYF.

The rearrangement links TRBV25-1 to TRBJ1-1, with 7 positions matching TRBD1. V lost 4 bases, J lost 4 bases, and 3 bases stayed unmatched. Germline CDR1 and CDR2: MGHDK and SYGVNS. There are 13 residues in the CDR3. This chain's CDR3 is CASSVAGGTEAFF. Here the CDR3 DNA reads TGTGCCAGCAGTGTAGCAGGGGGCACTGAAGCTTTCTTT.

In this sample, this clone turned up a few times. The rearrangement links TRBV4-1 to TRBJ2-1; 12 bases are a match to TRBD2. The CDR3 spans 16 residues. J lost 6 bases, V lost 0 bases, and 3 bases had no gene match. Germline V gene sequence: CDR1 MGHRA, CDR2 YSYEKL. The CDR3 DNA reads TGCGCCAGCAGCCAAGATCCTAGCGGGGGGGCCAATGAGCAGTTCTTC. Translated: CASSQDPSGGANEQFF.

A single count supports this clone. The V gene is TRBV9, the J gene TRBJ2-7; D is unclear. Germline V gene sequence: CDR1 SGDLS, CDR2 YYNGEE. CDR3 length: 16 residues. V was pared by 0 bases and J by 3 bases, with 16 bases between. The CDR3 nucleotides read TGTGCCAGCAGCGTAGGTTCAGTCGCGGCGCTCTACGAGCAGTACTTC. It specifies CASSVGSVAALYEQYF.

The gene calls are TRBV15 and TRBJ2-3; D remains unclear. Trimming left V 4 bases short and J 5 bases short, with 4 bases between. Germline V gene lookup returns CDR1 LNHNV and CDR2 YYDKDF (reference sequence). This CDR3 spans 11 amino acids. CDR3 nucleotide sequence: TGTGCCACCAGCACGGAAGATACGCAGTATTTT. This gives the protein CATSTEDTQYF.

This chain links TRBV9 with TRBJ1-4, with D maybe TRBD1 (5 bases). V was cut by 0 bases and J by 0 bases, with 9 bases left in between. The CDR3 covers 16 residues. Germline CDR1 SGDLS, CDR2 YYNGEE. CDR3 nucleotide sequence: TGTGCCAGCAGCGTAGACAGGAGGTCAACTAATGAAAAACTGTTTTTT. Its protein is CASSVDRRSTNEKLFF.

The CDR3 DNA reads as TGTGCCAGCAGCCAAGATAGGAGAGATCAGCCCCAGCATTTT. Translated: CASSQDRRDQPQHF. V usage is TRBV4-2 and J usage is TRBJ1-5; D gene uncertain. Germline CDR1 LGHNA, CDR2 YNFKEQ. Trimming took off 0 bases at V and 5 bases at J, with 8 bases between the two ends. This CDR3 comprises 14 residues.

With respect to this clone: The junction departs from the called germline gene at one end, perhaps through a read error. V is TRBV10-3 and J is TRBJ1-2; 8 bases align to TRBD1. CDR1 and CDR2 from the germline V gene are ENHRY and SYGVKD. The length of the CDR3 is 13 residues. The CDR3 protein is CASSKRQGSGYTF. The CDR3, as DNA: TGTGCCAGCAGTAAACGACAGGGGAGTGGCTACACCTTC.

This clone showed up just a few times. The V gene is TRBV2, the J gene TRBJ2-5, with D tentatively TRBD1 or TRBD2 (6 bases each). From germline, CDR1 is SNHLY and CDR2 FYNNEI. The V gene lost 7 bases and the J gene lost 5 bases, with 17 bases spanning the gap. CDR3 length: 14 residues. CDR3 sequence reads: CASTHQGSGETQYF. The CDR3 region has the DNA TGTGCCAGCACCCACCAGGGGAGCGGGGAGACCCAGTACTTC.

The chain links TRBV7-2 to TRBJ1-5, with a tentative D call TRBD1 (5 bases). V lost 5 bases and J lost 6, with 17 bases in between. Germline V CDR1 and CDR2: SGHTA, FQGNSA. The CDR3 contains 15 residues. For the CDR3, the DNA is TGTGCCAGCAGCCCCCATGGAGGGGAGGGTCAGCCCCAGCATTTT. Translation gives CASSPHGGEGQPQHF.

Worth noting for this clone: This sample also contains other DNA sequences that code for the same CDR3. This sequence joins TRBV2 and TRBJ1-1; D uncertain. V lost 4 bases, J lost 5 bases, and 5 bases lay in between. Germline values: CDR1 SNHLY, CDR2 FYNNEI. This CDR3 comprises 11 residues. CDR3: CASSGETEAFF. DNA of the CDR3: TGTGCCAGCAGTGGGGAGACTGAAGCTTTCTTT. Full variable domain (rest looked up from reference TRBV2 and TRBJ1-1): EPEVTQTPSHQVTQMGQEVILRCVPISNHLYFYWYRQILGQKVEFLVSFYNNEISEKSEIFDDQFSVERPDGSNFTLKIRSTKLEDSAMYFCASSGETEAFFGQGTRLTVV.

This clone came up once. The genes are TRBV18 and TRBJ2-5; 7 positions match TRBD1. The CDR3 spans 16 residues. Per the germline V gene, CDR1 is KGHSH and CDR2 is LQKENI. The V gene end was trimmed by 6 bases and the J gene end by 1 base; junction bases not matched to a gene: 11. The CDR3 coding sequence is TGTGCCAGCTCCTCGGCCGGGACAGCCGTCCAAGAGACCCAGTACTTC. Amino acid sequence: CASSSAGTAVQETQYF.